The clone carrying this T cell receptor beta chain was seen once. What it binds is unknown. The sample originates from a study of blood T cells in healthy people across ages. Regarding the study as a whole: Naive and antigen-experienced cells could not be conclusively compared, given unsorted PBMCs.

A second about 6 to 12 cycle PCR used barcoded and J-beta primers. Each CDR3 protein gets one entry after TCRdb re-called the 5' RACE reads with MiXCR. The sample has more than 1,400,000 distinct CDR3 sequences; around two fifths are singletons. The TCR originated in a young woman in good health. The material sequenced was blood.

The CDR3 is CASSQAVMNTEAFF. CDR3 coding DNA: TGTGCCAGCAGCCAGGCAGTAATGAACACTGAAGCTTTCTTT. The rearrangement links TRBV3-1 to TRBJ1-1; D is ambiguous. Looked up from germline, CDR1 is LGHDT and CDR2 is YNNKEL (reference sequence). The V end was cut by 3 bases, the J end by 0 bases, with 8 bases between. The CDR3 has 14 residues.